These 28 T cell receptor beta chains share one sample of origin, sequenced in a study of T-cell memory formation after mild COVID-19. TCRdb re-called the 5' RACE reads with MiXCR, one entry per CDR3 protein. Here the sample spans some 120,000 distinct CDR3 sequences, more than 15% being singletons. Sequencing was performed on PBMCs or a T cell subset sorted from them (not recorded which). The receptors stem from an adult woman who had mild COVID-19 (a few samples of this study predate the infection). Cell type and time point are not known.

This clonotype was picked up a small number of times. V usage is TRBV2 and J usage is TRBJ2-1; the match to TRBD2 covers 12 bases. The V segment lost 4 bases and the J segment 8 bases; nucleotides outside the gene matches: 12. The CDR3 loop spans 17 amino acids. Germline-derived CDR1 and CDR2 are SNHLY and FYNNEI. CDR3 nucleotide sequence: TGTGCCAGCAGTGCAATACCGACTAGCGGGAGTGAAGATGAGCAGTTCTTC. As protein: CASSAIPTSGSEDEQFF.

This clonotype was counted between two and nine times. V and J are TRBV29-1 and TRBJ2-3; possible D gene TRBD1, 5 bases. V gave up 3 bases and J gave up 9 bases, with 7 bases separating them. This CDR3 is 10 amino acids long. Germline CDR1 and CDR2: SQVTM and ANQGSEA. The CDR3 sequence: CSVDRVTQYF. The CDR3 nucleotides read TGCAGCGTTGACAGGGTCACGCAGTATTTT.

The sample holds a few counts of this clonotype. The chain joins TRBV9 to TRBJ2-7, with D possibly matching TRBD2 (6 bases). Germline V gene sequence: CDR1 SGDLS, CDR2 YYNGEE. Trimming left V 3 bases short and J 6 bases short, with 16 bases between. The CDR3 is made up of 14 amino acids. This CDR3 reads CASSATGTPGEQYF. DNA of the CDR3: TGTGCCAGCAGCGCGACCGGGACTCCCGGCGAGCAGTACTTC.

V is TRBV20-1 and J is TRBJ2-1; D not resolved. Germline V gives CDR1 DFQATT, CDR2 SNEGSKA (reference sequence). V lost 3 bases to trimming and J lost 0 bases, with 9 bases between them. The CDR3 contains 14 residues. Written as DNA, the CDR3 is TGCAGTGCTAGCAGACGTAGCTCCTACAATGAGCAGTTCTTC. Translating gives CSASRRSSYNEQFF.

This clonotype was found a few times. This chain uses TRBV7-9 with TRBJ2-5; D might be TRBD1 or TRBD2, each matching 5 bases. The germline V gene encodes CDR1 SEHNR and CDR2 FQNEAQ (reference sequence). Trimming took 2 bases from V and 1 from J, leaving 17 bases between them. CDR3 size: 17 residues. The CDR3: CASSLHHGGIPQETQYF. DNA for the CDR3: TGTGCCAGCAGCTTACATCATGGGGGAATCCCCCAAGAGACCCAGTACTTC.

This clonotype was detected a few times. In DNA, the CDR3 is TGTGCCACCAGTGCTTCCCAGGGTACGCAGTATTTT. It codes for CATSASQGTQYF. V gene TRBV24-1 combines with J gene TRBJ2-3; D possibly corresponds to TRBD1 (5 bases). The V and J ends lost 5 bases and 8 bases respectively, with 10 bases between them. The CDR3 is 12 residues long. CDR1 is KGHDR, CDR2 SFDVKD, per germline.

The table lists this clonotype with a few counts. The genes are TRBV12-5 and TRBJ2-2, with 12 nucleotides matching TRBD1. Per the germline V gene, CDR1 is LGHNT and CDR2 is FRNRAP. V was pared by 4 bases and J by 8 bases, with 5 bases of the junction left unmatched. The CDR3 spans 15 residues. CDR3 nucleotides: TGTGCTAGTGGTTCCGGGACAGGGGGCTTTGGGGAGCTGTTTTTT. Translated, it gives CASGSGTGGFGELFF.

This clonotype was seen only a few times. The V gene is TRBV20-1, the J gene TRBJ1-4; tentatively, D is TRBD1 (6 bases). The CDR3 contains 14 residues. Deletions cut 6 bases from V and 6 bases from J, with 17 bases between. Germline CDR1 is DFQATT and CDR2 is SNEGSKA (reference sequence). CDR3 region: CSARMGAADEKLFF. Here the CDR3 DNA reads TGCAGTGCCAGGATGGGGGCGGCAGATGAAAAACTGTTTTTT.

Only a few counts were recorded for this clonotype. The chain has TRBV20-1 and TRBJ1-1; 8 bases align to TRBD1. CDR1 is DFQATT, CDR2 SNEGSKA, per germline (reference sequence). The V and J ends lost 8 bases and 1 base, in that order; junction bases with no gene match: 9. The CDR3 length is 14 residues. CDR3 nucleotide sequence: TGCAGTCTTAGGACAGGGATATCGAACACTGAAGCTTTCTTT. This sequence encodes CSLRTGISNTEAFF.

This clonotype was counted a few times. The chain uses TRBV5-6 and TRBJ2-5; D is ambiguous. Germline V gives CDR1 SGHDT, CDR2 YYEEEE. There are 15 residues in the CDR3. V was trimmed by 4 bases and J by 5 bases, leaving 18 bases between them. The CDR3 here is CASSPAPAPRETQYF. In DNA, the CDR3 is TGTGCCAGCAGCCCAGCGCCAGCGCCTCGGGAGACCCAGTACTTC.

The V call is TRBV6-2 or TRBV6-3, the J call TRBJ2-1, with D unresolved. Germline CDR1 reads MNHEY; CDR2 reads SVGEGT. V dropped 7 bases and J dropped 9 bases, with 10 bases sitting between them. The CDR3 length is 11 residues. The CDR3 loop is CASTGLGEQFF. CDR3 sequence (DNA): TGTGCCAGCACGGGTCTAGGTGAGCAGTTCTTC.

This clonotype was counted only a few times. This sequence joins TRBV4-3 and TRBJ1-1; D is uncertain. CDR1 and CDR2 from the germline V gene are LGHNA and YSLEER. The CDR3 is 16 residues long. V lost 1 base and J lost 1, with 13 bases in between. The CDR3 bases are TGCGCCAGCAGCCAAGGGTTGGTGGGAGGGAACACTGAAGCTTTCTTT. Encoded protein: CASSQGLVGGNTEAFF.

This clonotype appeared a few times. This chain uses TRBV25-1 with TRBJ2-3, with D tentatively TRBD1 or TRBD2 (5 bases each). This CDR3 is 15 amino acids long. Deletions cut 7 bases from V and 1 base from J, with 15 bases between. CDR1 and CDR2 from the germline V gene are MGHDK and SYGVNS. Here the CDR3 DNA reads TGTGCCAGCACTGGCTCGCTGGGGGGCACAGATACGCAGTATTTT. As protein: CASTGSLGGTDTQYF.

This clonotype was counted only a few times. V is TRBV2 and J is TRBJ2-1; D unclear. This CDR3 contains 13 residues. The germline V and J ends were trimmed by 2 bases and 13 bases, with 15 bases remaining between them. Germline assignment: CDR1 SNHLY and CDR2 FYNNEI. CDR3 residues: CASSESRWRRQFF. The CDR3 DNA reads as TGTGCCAGCAGTGAAAGCCGGTGGCGGCGTCAGTTCTTC.

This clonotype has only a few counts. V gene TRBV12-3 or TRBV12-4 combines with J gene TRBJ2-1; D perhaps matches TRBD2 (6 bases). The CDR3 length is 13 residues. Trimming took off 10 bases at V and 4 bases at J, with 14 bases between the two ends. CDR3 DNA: TGTGCCACCGGGGGAATGGCGTACAATGAGCAGTTCTTC. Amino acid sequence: CATGGMAYNEQFF.

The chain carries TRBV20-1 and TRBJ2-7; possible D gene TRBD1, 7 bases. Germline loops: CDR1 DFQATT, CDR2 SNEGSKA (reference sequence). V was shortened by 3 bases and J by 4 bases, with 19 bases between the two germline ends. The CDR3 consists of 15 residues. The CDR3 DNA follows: TGCAGTGCTAGCGGGGTCGGAGGGGGCTCGTACGAGCAGTACTTC. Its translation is CSASGVGGGSYEQYF.

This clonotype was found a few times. For the CDR3, the DNA is TGTGCCAGCAGTCACCCCGGGACAGGAGATAATCAGCCCCAGCATTTT. Protein: CASSHPGTGDNQPQHF. V is TRBV6-2 or TRBV6-3 and J is TRBJ1-5; 8 nucleotides agree with TRBD1. The germline V gene encodes CDR1 MNHEY and CDR2 SVGEGT. This CDR3 spans 16 amino acids. V trimming: 5 bases; J trimming: 4 bases; junction bases outside the gene matches: 10.

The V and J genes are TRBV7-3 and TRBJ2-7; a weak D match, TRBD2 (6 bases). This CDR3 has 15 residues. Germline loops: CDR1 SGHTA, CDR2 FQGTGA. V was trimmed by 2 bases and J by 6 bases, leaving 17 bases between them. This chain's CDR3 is CASSLDSGAAGEQYF. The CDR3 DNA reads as TGTGCCAGCAGCTTAGATTCGGGAGCTGCTGGCGAGCAGTACTTC.

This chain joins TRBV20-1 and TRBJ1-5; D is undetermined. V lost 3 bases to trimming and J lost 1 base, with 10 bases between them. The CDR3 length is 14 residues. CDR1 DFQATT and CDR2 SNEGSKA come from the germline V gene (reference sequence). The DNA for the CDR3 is TGCAGTGCTAGCCCAGGAGGAAGCAATCAGCCCCAGCATTTT. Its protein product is CSASPGGSNQPQHF.

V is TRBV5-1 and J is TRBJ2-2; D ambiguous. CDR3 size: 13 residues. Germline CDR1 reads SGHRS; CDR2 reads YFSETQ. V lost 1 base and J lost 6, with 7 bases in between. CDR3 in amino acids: CASSLKGPGELFF. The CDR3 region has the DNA TGCGCCAGCAGCTTGAAGGGCCCCGGGGAGCTGTTTTTT. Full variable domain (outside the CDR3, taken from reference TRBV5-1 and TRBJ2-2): KAGVTQTPRYLIKTRGQQVTLSCSPISGHRSVSWYQQTPGQGLQFLFEYFSETQRNKGNFPGRFSGRQFSNSRSEMNVSTLELGDSALYLCASSLKGPGELFFGEGSRLTVL.

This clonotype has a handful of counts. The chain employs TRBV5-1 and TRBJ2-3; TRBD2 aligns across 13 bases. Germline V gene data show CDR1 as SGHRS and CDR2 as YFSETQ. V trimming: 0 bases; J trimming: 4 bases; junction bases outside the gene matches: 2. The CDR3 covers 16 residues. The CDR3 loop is CASSLGTSGSADTQYF. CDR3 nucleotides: TGCGCCAGCAGCTTGGGGACTAGCGGGAGCGCAGATACGCAGTATTTT.

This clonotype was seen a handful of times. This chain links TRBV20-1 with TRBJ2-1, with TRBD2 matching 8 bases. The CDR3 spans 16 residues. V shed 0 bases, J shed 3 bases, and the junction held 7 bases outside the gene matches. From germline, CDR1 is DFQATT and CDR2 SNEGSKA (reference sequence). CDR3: CSARDIAGNRYNEQFF. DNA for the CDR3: TGCAGTGCTAGAGACATAGCGGGGAACCGCTACAATGAGCAGTTCTTC.

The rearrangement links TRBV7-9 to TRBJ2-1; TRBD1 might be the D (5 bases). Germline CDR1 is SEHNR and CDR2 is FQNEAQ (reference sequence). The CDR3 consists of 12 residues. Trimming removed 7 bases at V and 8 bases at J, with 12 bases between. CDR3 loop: CASTLIGDEQFF. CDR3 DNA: TGTGCCAGCACCCTCATAGGGGATGAGCAGTTCTTC.

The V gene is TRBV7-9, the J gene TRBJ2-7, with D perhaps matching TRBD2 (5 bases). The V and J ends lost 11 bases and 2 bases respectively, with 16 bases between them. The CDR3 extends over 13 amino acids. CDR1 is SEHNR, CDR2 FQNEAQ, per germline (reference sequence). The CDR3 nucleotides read TGTGCCTGCATGGGAGACCGCGCCTACGAGCAGTACTTC. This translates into CACMGDRAYEQYF.

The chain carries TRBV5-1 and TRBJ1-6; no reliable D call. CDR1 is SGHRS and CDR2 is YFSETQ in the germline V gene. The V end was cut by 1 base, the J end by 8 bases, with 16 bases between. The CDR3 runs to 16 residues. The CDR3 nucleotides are TGCGCCAGCAGCTTGCAATTAACGAGAAGTGATTCACCCCTCCACTTT. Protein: CASSLQLTRSDSPLHF.

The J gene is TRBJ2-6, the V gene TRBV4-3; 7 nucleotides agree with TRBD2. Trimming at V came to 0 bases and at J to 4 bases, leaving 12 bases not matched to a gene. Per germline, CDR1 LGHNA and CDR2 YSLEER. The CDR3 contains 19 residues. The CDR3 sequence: CASSQELAGDVSGANVLTF. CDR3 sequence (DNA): TGCGCCAGCAGCCAAGAGTTGGCGGGAGATGTATCCGGGGCCAACGTCCTGACTTTC.

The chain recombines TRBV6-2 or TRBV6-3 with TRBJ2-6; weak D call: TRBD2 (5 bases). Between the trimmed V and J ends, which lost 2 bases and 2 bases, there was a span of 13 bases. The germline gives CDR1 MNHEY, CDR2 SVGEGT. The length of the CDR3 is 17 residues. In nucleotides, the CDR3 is TGTGCCAGCAGTTACCCAGTTGGAGGAACTGGGGCCAACGTCCTGACTTTC. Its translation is CASSYPVGGTGANVLTF.

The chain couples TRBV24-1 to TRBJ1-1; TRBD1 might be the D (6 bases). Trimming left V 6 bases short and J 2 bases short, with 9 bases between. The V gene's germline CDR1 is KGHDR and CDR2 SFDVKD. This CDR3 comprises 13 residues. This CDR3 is CATSTGPNTEAFF. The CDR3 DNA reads TGTGCCACCAGTACAGGGCCAAACACTGAAGCTTTCTTT.